This TCR beta chain is drawn from a study of breast tumors, draining lymph nodes, adjacent tissues. As to this clonotype: Its target is unknown.

Study-wide findings and caveats: Tumor and nontumor repertoires were significantly more similar in luminal-like than in basal-like breast cancer. Tumor TCR diversity was below lymph nodes but above nontumor tissue.

The lymph nodes were axillary draining lymph nodes from breast cancer patients. CDR3 length: 16 amino acids. Trimming at V came to 2 bases and at J to 7 bases, leaving 12 bases not matched to a gene. CDR1 SGHDN and CDR2 FVKESK come from the germline V gene. TCRdb fed the multiplex PCR reads into MiXCR, producing one record per CDR3 protein. In the table there are under 150,000 distinct CDR3 sequences, about a fifth of which are singletons. This chain joins TRBV14 and TRBJ2-5; 8 positions match TRBD1. The source of this sequence is a female donor with breast cancer. Some clones in this sample may be carry-over from other donors' samples. Sequencing was performed on axillary lymph node tissue. The CDR3 DNA is TGTGCCAGCAGCCAAATTGTTGCAGGGGGCCGAGGGACCCAGTACTTC. Protein sequence: CASSQIVAGGRGTQYF.